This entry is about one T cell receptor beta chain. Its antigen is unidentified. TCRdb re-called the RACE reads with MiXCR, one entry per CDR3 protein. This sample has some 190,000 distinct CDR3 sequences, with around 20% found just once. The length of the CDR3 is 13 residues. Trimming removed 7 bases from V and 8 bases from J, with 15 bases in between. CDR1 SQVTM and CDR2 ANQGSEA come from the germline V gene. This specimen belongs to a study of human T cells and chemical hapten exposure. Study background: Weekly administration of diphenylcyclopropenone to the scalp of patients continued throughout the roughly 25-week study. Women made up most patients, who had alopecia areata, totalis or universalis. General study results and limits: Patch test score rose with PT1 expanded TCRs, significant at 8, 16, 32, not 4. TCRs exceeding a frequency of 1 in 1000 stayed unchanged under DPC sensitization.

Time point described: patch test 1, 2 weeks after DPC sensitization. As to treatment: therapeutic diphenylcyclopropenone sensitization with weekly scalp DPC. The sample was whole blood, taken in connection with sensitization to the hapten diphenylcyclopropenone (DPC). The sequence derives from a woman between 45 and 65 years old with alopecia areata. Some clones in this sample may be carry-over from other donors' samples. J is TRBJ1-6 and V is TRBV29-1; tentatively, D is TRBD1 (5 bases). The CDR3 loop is CSARTGGDSPLHF. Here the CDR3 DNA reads TGCAGCGCCCGGACGGGAGGGGATTCACCCCTCCACTTT.